The following is a TCR beta chain sequence with its context. These data belong to a study of blood T cell repertoires in COVID-19. On the study more broadly: The cDNA or gDNA used as material had been derived from T cells, B-cell-depleted T cells, or PBMCs.

Authors' processing steps: Using reference gene primer amplification, nucleated cell counts were estimated. Profiling relied on immunoSEQ multiplex PCR, and the TCRdb table lists in-frame clones only, not all of them. The DNA gave D and trimming, while V, J and clone size come from that table. The sample contains 180,000 or so clones, over 75% of which appear only once. The CDR3 extends over 15 amino acids. Germline V CDR1 and CDR2: SGHRS, YFSETQ. V was trimmed by 0 bases and J by 0 bases, leaving 8 bases between them. The sample was peripheral blood. The chain links TRBV5-1 to TRBJ2-3, with D perhaps matching TRBD1 (5 bases). This TCR was recovered from a woman older than 75 with active or convalescent COVID-19. The CDR3 DNA reads TGCGCCAGCAGCTTGGAACAGGCCAGCACAGATACGCAGTATTTT. Its translation: CASSLEQASTDTQYF.